This T cell receptor beta chain was documented in a study of T-cell reconstitution after alpha-beta-depleted transplantation in children. This CDR3 is 13 amino acids long. From germline, CDR1 is SGHVS and CDR2 FNYEAQ. V was cut by 1 base and J by 6 bases, with 7 bases left in between. This clonotype was seen at least ten times. Unique molecular identifiers featured in how the TCRbeta library was prepared. TCRdb recomputed calls from the PCR reads with MiXCR, one row per CDR3 protein. The sample includes about 100,000 distinct CDR3 sequences, approximately 8% seen only once; the top ten take about 16%.

The chain joins TRBV7-6 to TRBJ1-5; unclear D gene. This specimen was PBMCs, taken before TCRalphabeta/CD19-depleted stem cell transplant. The clonotype comes from a boy under 10 years old with acute lymphoblastic leukemia, due to receive a stem cell transplant. The CDR3 DNA reads as TGTGCCAGCAGCTTAGGGGATAGTCAGCCCCAGCATTTT. The encoded protein is CASSLGDSQPQHF.